What follows are 21 T cell receptor beta chains derived from one specimen sequenced in a study of cytomegalovirus exposure and HLA in healthy donors. A multiplex PCR was run with 60 Vbeta primers and 13 Jbeta primers. The method was immunoSEQ multiplex PCR; TCRdb's version includes in-frame clones alone and lacks a portion of them. The sample has 150,000 to 200,000 clones, around 79% seen once. What was sequenced was PBMCs. The receptors were gathered from a woman aged 45 to 65 in good health and CMV-seropositive.

The V and J genes are TRBV4-3 and TRBJ1-1; D is ambiguous. CDR3 length: 16 residues. Germline V gene data show CDR1 as LGHNA and CDR2 as YSLEER. Trimming took 0 bases from V and 3 from J, leaving 14 bases between them. The CDR3 region has the DNA TGCGCCAGCAGCCAAGAGCAGTACCTTGGAGACACTGAAGCTTTCTTT. Residues: CASSQEQYLGDTEAFF.

This chain joins TRBV7-2 and TRBJ1-1; no firm D call. Trimming left V 4 bases short and J 1 base short, with 13 bases between. CDR3 length equals 15 residues. Germline V lookup: CDR1 SGHTA, CDR2 FQGNSA. CDR3 residues: CASSSSWRANTEAFF. CDR3 bases: TGTGCCAGCAGCTCCTCGTGGCGGGCGAACACTGAAGCTTTCTTT.

In nucleotides, the CDR3 is TGTGCCAGCAGCCCACGGACAGGGGGCCAAGAGACCCAGTACTTC. Translated, it gives CASSPRTGGQETQYF. The rearrangement links TRBV5-4 to TRBJ2-5, with 10 bases matching TRBD1. V gave up 4 bases and J gave up 1 base; unmatched junction bases: 4. The length of the CDR3 is 15 residues. CDR1 SGHNT and CDR2 YYREEE come from the germline V gene (reference sequence). The complete variable domain, with remaining parts taken from reference TRBV5-4 and TRBJ2-5, reads ETGVTQSPTHLIKTRGQQVTLRCSSQSGHNTVSWYQQALGQGPQFIFQYYREEENGRGNFPPRFSGLQFPNYSSELNVNALELDDSALYLCASSPRTGGQETQYFGPGTRLLVL.

For this clone: The same CDR3 can be traced to other DNA sequences in this sample. The V gene is TRBV28, the J gene TRBJ1-2, with 11 positions matching TRBD1. The CDR3 is made up of 14 amino acids. Trimming removed 4 bases from V and 7 bases from J; junction bases left unmatched: 5. Germline lookup yields CDR1 MDHEN and CDR2 SYDVKM. The CDR3 is CASSSGQGAGGYTF. In DNA form, the CDR3 reads TGTGCCAGCAGTTCAGGACAGGGGGCAGGTGGCTACACCTTC.

This clone was detected only a few times. The chain employs TRBV2 and TRBJ2-5; 14 bases map to TRBD2. The germline gives CDR1 SNHLY, CDR2 FYNNEI. The V segment lost 7 bases and the J segment 5 bases; nucleotides outside the gene matches: 6. The CDR3 is made up of 15 amino acids. As DNA, the CDR3 is TGTGCCAGCACGGGACTAGCGGGAGTACGGGAGACCCAGTACTTC. This encodes CASTGLAGVRETQYF. Based on the CDR3 plus reference TRBV2 and TRBJ2-5, the full variable domain is EPEVTQTPSHQVTQMGQEVILRCVPISNHLYFYWYRQILGQKVEFLVSFYNNEISEKSEIFDDQFSVERPDGSNFTLKIRSTKLEDSAMYFCASTGLAGVRETQYFGPGTRLLVL.

This clone showed up just once. This chain joins TRBV6-1 and TRBJ2-7; a weak D match, TRBD1 (6 bases). The germline V gene encodes CDR1 MNHNS and CDR2 SASEGT. The CDR3 has 16 amino acids. Trimming shortened V by 1 base and J by 3 bases, and 16 bases separated the two germline ends. The CDR3 reads CASSEEVSGGDYEQYF. CDR3 coding DNA: TGTGCCAGCAGTGAAGAAGTGAGTGGGGGCGACTACGAGCAGTACTTC.

CDR3 coding DNA: TGCAGCGGACTAGGGAACACTGAAGCTTTCTTT. It translates to CSGLGNTEAFF. This chain uses TRBV29-1 with TRBJ1-1; D is uncertain. With 7 bases removed from V and 1 base from J, the gap between germline ends came to 7 bases. CDR3 length equals 11 residues. Germline values: CDR1 SQVTM, CDR2 ANQGSEA.

In its sample, this clone was seen a few times. The rearrangement uses TRBV19 and TRBJ1-2; 9 nucleotides match TRBD1. The germline gives CDR1 LNHDA, CDR2 SQIVND (reference sequence). Trimming at V came to 4 bases and at J to 8 bases, leaving 11 bases not matched to a gene. The CDR3 extends over 15 amino acids. The CDR3 nucleotides read TGTGCCAGTAGTACCATACAGGGGGCGGTGGAGGGCTACACCTTC. Translated, it gives CASSTIQGAVEGYTF.

The chain couples TRBV4-1 to TRBJ1-5; tentative D call: TRBD1 (5 bases). From germline, CDR1 is MGHRA and CDR2 YSYEKL. Deletions cut 4 bases from V and 1 base from J, with 17 bases between. This CDR3 spans 17 amino acids. CDR3 region: CASSRGGVVSSNQPQHF. The CDR3 nucleotides read TGCGCCAGCAGCCGGGGAGGGGTGGTTTCGAGCAATCAGCCCCAGCATTTT.

The gene calls are TRBV10-2 and TRBJ1-4; TRBD1 agrees at 7 bases. Germline trimming cut 6 bases from V and 5 bases from J; bases unmatched to any gene: 6. Germline CDR1 reads WSHSY; CDR2 reads SAAADI. This CDR3 spans 14 amino acids. The CDR3 sequence: CASRPGTANEKLFF. In nucleotides, the CDR3 is TGCGCCAGCAGGCCCGGGACAGCAAATGAAAAACTGTTTTTT.

The V call is TRBV2, the J call TRBJ1-2; no definite D call. Trimming took 2 bases from V and 4 from J, leaving 11 bases between them. CDR1 and CDR2 from the germline V gene are SNHLY and FYNNEI. The CDR3 is 14 amino acids. CDR3 protein: CASSESRQVYGYTF. The CDR3 DNA sequence: TGTGCCAGCAGTGAAAGCCGTCAAGTCTATGGCTACACCTTC.

The chain is built from TRBV19 and TRBJ1-1; 8 positions agree with TRBD1. This CDR3 region has 14 residues. Germline CDR1 and CDR2: LNHDA and SQIVND (reference sequence). Trimming at V came to 7 bases and at J to 5 bases, leaving 9 bases not matched to a gene. CDR3 loop: CASTNRQGSTEAFF. The CDR3 region has the DNA TGTGCCAGTACCAATCGACAGGGGAGTACTGAAGCTTTCTTT.

The rearrangement links TRBV7-2 to TRBJ2-5; 10 nucleotides align to TRBD2. This CDR3 region has 16 residues. Trimming took 2 bases from V and 5 from J; bases not matched to a gene: 8. Germline CDR1 and CDR2: SGHTA and FQGNSA. The CDR3 loop is CASSLISGGALETQYF. The CDR3, as DNA: TGTGCCAGCAGCTTAATCAGCGGGGGGGCGTTGGAGACCCAGTACTTC. The full variable domain, in which reference TRBV7-2 and TRBJ2-5 provide the parts outside the CDR3, is GAGVSQSPSNKVTEKGKDVELRCDPISGHTALYWYRQSLGQGLEFLIYFQGNSAPDKSGLPSDRFSAERTGGSVSTLTIQRTQQEDSAVYLCASSLISGGALETQYFGPGTRLLVL.

The chain has TRBV5-6 and TRBJ1-2, with 9 positions matching TRBD1. Germline V CDR1 and CDR2: SGHDT, YYEEEE. The CDR3 contains 13 residues. Unmatched junction bases numbered 1, after V lost 1 base and J lost 6 bases. CDR3 sequence reads: CASSLRTGDGYTF. CDR3 nucleotide sequence: TGTGCCAGCAGCTTGAGGACAGGGGATGGCTACACCTTC.

In regard to this clone: An end of the junction does not agree with germline; a read error may underlie this. This chain uses TRBV6-6 with TRBJ1-5; D unresolved. Germline V gene sequence: CDR1 MNHNY, CDR2 SVGAGI (reference sequence). The CDR3 consists of 15 residues. The CDR3: CASRYSRNSNQPQHF. The CDR3 DNA reads TGTGCCAGCAGATACTCGCGCAATAGCAATCAGCCCCAGCATTTT.

This sequence joins TRBV7-2 and TRBJ2-3; TRBD2 matches at 9 bases. The CDR3 spans 17 residues. Germline values: CDR1 SGHTA, CDR2 FQGNSA. V shed 1 base, J shed 0 bases, and the junction held 5 bases outside the gene matches. CDR3 DNA: TGTGCCAGCAGCTTAGTCGGCGGGGGGGGGAGCACAGATACGCAGTATTTT. This codes for CASSLVGGGGSTDTQYF.

For the CDR3, the DNA is TGTGCCAGCAGCTTGGCCGGGGGGCAAGATACGCAGTATTTT. Translating gives CASSLAGGQDTQYF. The chain is built from TRBV11-2 and TRBJ2-3, with a tentative D call TRBD2 (7 bases). The CDR3 runs 14 residues. Germline V gene data show CDR1 as SGHAT and CDR2 as FQNNGV. Trimming took 3 bases from V and 5 from J, leaving 12 bases between them.

The chain carries TRBV27 and TRBJ1-6, with TRBD1 matching 8 bases. Trimming cost V 5 bases and J 9 bases; bases outside gene matches: 6. This CDR3 is built from 14 residues. Germline CDR1 and CDR2: MNHEY and SMNVEV (reference sequence). The CDR3 here is CASSAETGVSPLHF. The CDR3 DNA is TGTGCCAGCAGTGCAGAGACAGGGGTTTCACCCCTCCACTTT.

This clone was seen once. The chain carries TRBV29-1 and TRBJ2-6, with 8 bases identical to TRBD2. Germline loops: CDR1 SQVTM, CDR2 ANQGSEA. The CDR3 is made up of 18 amino acids. Unmatched junction bases numbered 11, after V lost 4 bases and J lost 0 bases. The CDR3 here is CSVGPHGGAPSGANVLTF. In DNA form, the CDR3 reads TGCAGCGTTGGCCCCCACGGGGGGGCCCCCTCTGGGGCCAACGTCCTGACTTTC.

The CDR3 DNA follows: TGTGCCAGCAGCTTTGGGGGACTCGGGGACAATGAGCAGTTCTTC. Amino acid sequence: CASSFGGLGDNEQFF. V and J are TRBV13 and TRBJ2-1; D may be TRBD2 (6 bases). V lost 3 bases to trimming and J lost 5 bases, with 14 bases between them. The CDR3 runs to 15 residues. CDR1 and CDR2 (germline): PRHDT, FYEKMQ (reference sequence). Looking up the rest from reference TRBV13 and TRBJ2-1 gives the full variable domain: AAGVIQSPRHLIKEKRETATLKCYPIPRHDTVYWYQQGPGQDPQFLISFYEKMQSDKGSIPDRFSAQQFSDYHSELNMSSLELGDSALYFCASSFGGLGDNEQFFGPGTRLTVL.

The rearrangement links TRBV6-6 to TRBJ2-7; D is perhaps TRBD2 (5 bases). CDR3 length equals 16 residues. The V gene's germline CDR1 is MNHNY and CDR2 SVGAGI (reference sequence). V lost 2 bases and J lost 2, with 16 bases in between. The CDR3 spells CASSYRRAVEAYEQYF. The CDR3 DNA sequence: TGTGCCAGCAGTTACCGAAGAGCGGTAGAAGCCTACGAGCAGTACTTC.